Below are 17 T cell receptor beta chains sequenced from a single sample in a study of T-cell memory formation after mild COVID-19 (dated by TCRdb to about 2021). Libraries were made using 5' RACE. Reads for this sample came from an Illumina NovaSeq 6000. In TCRdb, the public reads were trimmed at Q25 with fastp and aligned with MiXCR, with productive beta chains retained. For every CDR3 protein sequence, its rows merge into one entry that carries the most common genes and DNA. The sample contains roughly 99,000 distinct CDR3 sequences, approximately 15% of them found a single time. The top ten clonotypes cover around 40% of the sample. Sequences were obtained from PBMCs or a T cell subset sorted from them (not recorded which). The receptors were gathered from a man between 18 and 29 years old who had mild COVID-19 (a few samples of this study predate the infection). The sample titles of this study are shuffled in the database, so cell type and time point are left out; the donor was told from shared clones.

The sample holds a few counts of this clonotype. V usage is TRBV5-1 and J usage is TRBJ2-5, with TRBD2 matching 12 bases. The CDR3 length is 16 residues. J gave up 1 base and V 4 bases, and 5 bases lay outside the gene matches. Germline V CDR1 and CDR2: SGHRS, YFSETQ. The CDR3 region has the DNA TGCGCCAGCAGCCCGACTAGCGGGGGCCCCCAAGAGACCCAGTACTTC. Its protein product is CASSPTSGGPQETQYF.

This clonotype was counted between two and nine times. The J gene is TRBJ2-2, the V gene TRBV20-1; 9 bases match TRBD1. This CDR3 is 16 amino acids long. Unmatched junction bases numbered 8, after V lost 4 bases and J lost 2 bases. Per the germline V gene, CDR1 is DFQATT and CDR2 is SNEGSKA (reference sequence). In DNA form, the CDR3 reads TGCAGTGCTACAAGACCGGGACAGGGAAACACCGGGGAGCTGTTTTTT. Protein: CSATRPGQGNTGELFF.

In its sample, this clonotype was seen many times. The V call is TRBV7-8, the J call TRBJ2-1, with TRBD2 matching 9 bases. With 5 bases clipped from V and 5 bases from J, the junction kept 10 bases outside the gene matches. CDR3 length: 16 amino acids. Looked up from germline, CDR1 is SGHVS and CDR2 is FQNEAQ. CDR3 loop: CASSRRPGLADNEQFF. The CDR3 DNA reads as TGTGCCAGCAGCCGAAGACCGGGACTAGCCGACAATGAGCAGTTCTTC.

The sample holds a few counts of this clonotype. The rearrangement uses TRBV7-3 and TRBJ1-1; D not resolved. This CDR3 has 15 residues. V was shortened by 2 bases and J by 1 base, with 11 bases between the two germline ends. In germline, CDR1 is SGHTA, CDR2 FQGTGA. CDR3 DNA sequence: TGTGCCAGCAGCTTAGGGTGGGGTCCGAACACTGAAGCTTTCTTT. Translated: CASSLGWGPNTEAFF. Combining the CDR3 with reference TRBV7-3 and TRBJ1-1 gives the whole variable domain GAGVSQTPSNKVTEKGKYVELRCDPISGHTALYWYRQSLGQGPEFLIYFQGTGAADDSGLPNDRFFAVRPEGSVSTLKIQRTERGDSAVYLCASSLGWGPNTEAFFGQGTRLTVV.

The genes are TRBV20-1 and TRBJ2-2; no clear D. This CDR3 spans 12 amino acids. Germline V gene lookup returns CDR1 DFQATT and CDR2 SNEGSKA (reference sequence). V was clipped by 2 bases and J by 0 bases, with 1 base between them. CDR3 residues: CSARPNTGELFF. CDR3 coding DNA: TGCAGTGCTAGACCGAACACCGGGGAGCTGTTTTTT.

The rearrangement uses TRBV6-2 or TRBV6-3 and TRBJ1-1; D gene uncertain. The CDR3 has 13 residues. CDR1 and CDR2 (germline): MNHEY, SVGEGT. Deletions cut 2 bases from V and 5 bases from J, with 9 bases between. CDR3 DNA: TGTGCCAGCAGTTACAAGTGGGAGACTGAAGCTTTCTTT. This encodes CASSYKWETEAFF.

This clonotype has only one observation. This chain connects TRBV4-2 to TRBJ1-4; D gene unclear. Germline CDR1 and CDR2: LGHNA and YNFKEQ. CDR3 length equals 15 residues. The V end was cut by 0 bases, the J end by 2 bases, with 7 bases between. The CDR3 DNA follows: TGTGCCAGCAGCCAAGACGGGGTTACTAATGAAAAACTGTTTTTT. It is translated as CASSQDGVTNEKLFF.

The rearrangement uses TRBV19 and TRBJ2-3; 7 nucleotides match TRBD2. Per germline, CDR1 LNHDA and CDR2 SQIVND (reference sequence). The CDR3 spans 14 residues. The J segment lost 3 bases and the V segment lost 8 bases, leaving 8 bases of the junction unmatched. This CDR3 is CASCGAGGTDTQYF. CDR3 coding DNA: TGTGCCAGTTGCGGCGCCGGGGGGACAGATACGCAGTATTTT.

The chain joins TRBV27 to TRBJ2-7, with 8 bases identical to TRBD1. Germline-derived CDR1 and CDR2 are MNHEY and SMNVEV (reference sequence). The ends lost 3 bases at V and 2 bases at J; junction bases unmatched: 18. This CDR3 region has 19 residues. The CDR3 nucleotides read TGTGCCAGCAGTTTTTGGGGCCCGCCCTTCGGACAGGGAACCTACGAGCAGTACTTC. It is translated as CASSFWGPPFGQGTYEQYF.

There are many counts of this clonotype. The chain has TRBV5-5 and TRBJ1-1; TRBD1 might be the D (6 bases). The CDR3 consists of 14 residues. Germline loops: CDR1 SGHKS, CDR2 YYEKEE (reference sequence). The germline V and J ends were trimmed by 1 base and 4 bases, with 11 bases remaining between them. Here the CDR3 reads CASSLWGLGTEAFF. CDR3 DNA: TGTGCCAGCAGCTTGTGGGGGCTAGGCACTGAAGCTTTCTTT.

The J gene is TRBJ1-2, the V gene TRBV2; no clear D gene. The ends were cut back, 7 bases at V and 3 bases at J, with 18 bases in the middle. Germline CDR1 and CDR2: SNHLY and FYNNEI. The CDR3 loop spans 15 amino acids. Written as DNA, the CDR3 is TGTGCCAGCACGGACCGGGCCACCAGCTACTATGGCTACACCTTC. Translation: CASTDRATSYYGYTF.

This rearrangement joins TRBV23-1 to TRBJ2-5, with D perhaps TRBD1 (5 bases). TRBV23-1 is labeled an ORF, and its function is uncertain. Trimming left V 5 bases short and J 7 bases short, with 14 bases between. This CDR3 contains 13 residues. The CDR3 spells CASSNRRTRTQYF. The CDR3 region has the DNA TGCGCCAGCAGTAACAGGCGAACCCGGACCCAGTACTTC.

In this sample, this clonotype turned up a few times. J is TRBJ2-2 and V is TRBV28; D unclear. The germline V gene encodes CDR1 MDHEN and CDR2 SYDVKM. This CDR3 spans 17 amino acids. V gave up 3 bases and J gave up 0 bases, with 14 bases separating them. The CDR3: CASSFIGGRSNTGELFF. The CDR3 nucleotides read TGTGCCAGCAGTTTCATCGGCGGCAGATCGAACACCGGGGAGCTGTTTTTT.

The chain has TRBV28 and TRBJ1-1; D is perhaps TRBD1 (5 bases). The length of the CDR3 is 15 residues. Trimming removed 7 bases at V and 5 bases at J, with 20 bases between. Germline-derived CDR1 and CDR2 are MDHEN and SYDVKM. CDR3 region: CASIPTGQRMTEAFF. In DNA form, the CDR3 reads TGTGCCAGCATACCAACGGGGCAGCGTATGACTGAAGCTTTCTTT.

This clonotype has only a few counts. CDR3 sequence reads: CASTATGGPGEKLFF. The CDR3 nucleotides read TGCGCCAGCACCGCCACGGGGGGACCGGGGGAAAAACTGTTTTTT. This chain connects TRBV5-1 to TRBJ1-4, with D maybe TRBD1 (5 bases). V was clipped by 6 bases and J by 8 bases, with 20 bases between them. There are 15 residues in the CDR3. The germline gives CDR1 SGHRS, CDR2 YFSETQ.

This clonotype was counted between two and nine times. The chain is built from TRBV5-1 and TRBJ2-7; 7 positions agree with TRBD1. V shed 2 bases and J 6 bases; nucleotides not matched to a gene: 8. The CDR3 runs 14 residues. The germline gives CDR1 SGHRS, CDR2 YFSETQ. In DNA, the CDR3 is TGCGCCAGCAGCTTTCGTACAGGGGCGGGCGAGCAGTACTTC. It codes for CASSFRTGAGEQYF.

This clonotype appeared a few times. This rearrangement joins TRBV7-2 to TRBJ2-1; 8 bases are a match to TRBD2. The V segment lost 6 bases and the J segment 3 bases; nucleotides outside the gene matches: 10. The length of the CDR3 is 16 residues. CDR1 is SGHTA, CDR2 FQGNSA, per germline. The CDR3 region is CASRPLSGGGYNEQFF. CDR3 nucleotide sequence: TGTGCCAGCAGACCCCTCAGCGGGGGCGGCTACAATGAGCAGTTCTTC.